This TCR beta chain comes out of a study of vaccination effects on CD4 cells after COVID-19. Notes on the study in general: For convalescents, most of the spike-reactive clones seen post-vaccine were new vaccine-induced clones.

CDR3 length equals 14 residues. Per germline, CDR1 MDHEN and CDR2 SYDVKM. With V trimmed by 8 bases and J by 2 bases, 6 bases remained unmatched. Data came from immunoSEQ multiplex PCR; TCRdb stores just in-frame clones and leaves some out. Here the sample spans tens of thousands of clones, about two thirds being singletons. Following culture for ten to eleven days, CD4+ T cells were isolated. By PCR, the person was confirmed to have had SARS-CoV-2 infection between March and December 2020. A half-volume exchange with IL-2 medium occurred on days 3 and 7. With respect to this clone: Its specificity is unknown.

Sample: CD4+ T cells from PBMCs cultured without peptide, taken before COVID-19 vaccination. The source is a human donor who had a prior SARS-CoV-2 infection. V gene TRBV28 combines with J gene TRBJ1-2; 9 bases are a match to TRBD1. The CDR3 bases are TGTGCCAGCCAGATACAGGGGGCGAACTATGGCTACACCTTC. It translates to CASQIQGANYGYTF.